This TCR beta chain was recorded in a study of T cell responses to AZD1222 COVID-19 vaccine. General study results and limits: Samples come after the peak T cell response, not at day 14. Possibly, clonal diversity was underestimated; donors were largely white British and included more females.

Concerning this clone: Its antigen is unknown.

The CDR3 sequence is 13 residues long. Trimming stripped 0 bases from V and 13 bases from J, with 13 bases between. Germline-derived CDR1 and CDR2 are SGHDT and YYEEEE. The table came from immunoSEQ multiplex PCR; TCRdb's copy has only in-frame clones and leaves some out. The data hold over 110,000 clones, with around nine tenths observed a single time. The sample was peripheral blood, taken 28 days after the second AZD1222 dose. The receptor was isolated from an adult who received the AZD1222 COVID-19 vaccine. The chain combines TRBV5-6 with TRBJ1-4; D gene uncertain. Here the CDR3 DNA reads TGTGCCAGCAGCTTGGACAGAGCACCGTCACTGTTTTTT. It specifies CASSLDRAPSLFF. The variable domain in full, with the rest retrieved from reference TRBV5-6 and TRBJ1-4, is DAGVTQSPTHLIKTRGQQVTLRCSPKSGHDTVSWYQQALGQGPQFIFQYYEEEERQRGNFPDRFSGHQFPNYSSELNVNALLLGDSALYLCASSLDRAPSLFFGSGTQLSVL.